This entry lists 22 T cell receptor beta chains sequenced from one sample in a study of sequential checkpoint blockade in melanoma. Treatment indicated: randomized to nivolumab then ipilimumab (arm A) or the reverse (arm B). TCRdb's table, derived via immunoSEQ multiplex PCR, lists solely in-frame clones and lacks some. Seen here are some 5,700 clones, approximately 48% observed once, and the top ten hold less than 30%. This specimen consisted of CD8+ T cells sorted from blood (inferred from file names), obtained from a patient given nivolumab and ipilimumab in sequence. Receptor source: a human patient with melanoma. Some clones in this sample may be carry-over from other donors' samples.

Concerning this clone: This is likely an artifact of a read error, given a far larger clone one base away. The rearrangement uses TRBV5-1 and TRBJ2-5; D perhaps matches TRBD2 (6 bases). The J call may be in error: the DNA end matches TRBJ2-7 better. This CDR3 region has 14 residues. Germline lookup yields CDR1 SGHRS and CDR2 YFSETQ. The CDR3 DNA sequence: TGCGCCAGCAGCCAAGGAGGGACCACCTACGAGCAGTACTTC. It yields the protein CASSQGGTTYEQYF.

The genes are TRBV6-5 and TRBJ2-1, with a tentative D call TRBD2 (7 bases). The germline gives CDR1 MNHEY, CDR2 SVGAGI. This CDR3 has 13 amino acids. Trimming removed 8 bases at V and 7 bases at J, with 15 bases between. In DNA form, the CDR3 reads TGTGCCAGCTCCCAAGGGGGGGCAAATGAGCAGTTCTTC. It encodes CASSQGGANEQFF.

This clone was seen more than once but under ten times. This rearrangement joins TRBV15 to TRBJ2-7; 7 bases map to TRBD1. The length of the CDR3 is 15 residues. Germline CDR1 LNHNV, CDR2 YYDKDF (reference sequence). With V trimmed by 0 bases and J by 2 bases, 4 bases remained unmatched. CDR3 loop: CATSRERGPTYEQYF. The CDR3 region has the DNA TGTGCCACCAGCAGAGAAAGGGGGCCCACCTACGAGCAGTACTTC.

The rearrangement joins TRBV9 to TRBJ1-1, with 7 bases that match TRBD1. Unmatched junction bases numbered 14, after V lost 5 bases and J lost 4 bases. The CDR3 totals 16 residues. Germline V lookup: CDR1 SGDLS, CDR2 YYNGEE. The CDR3 DNA reads TGTGCCAGCAGTGCCCTCCTAACAGGGGAAGGCACTGAAGCTTTCTTT. This gives the protein CASSALLTGEGTEAFF. Together with reference TRBV9 and TRBJ1-1, the CDR3 gives the full variable domain: DSGVTQTPKHLITATGQRVTLRCSPRSGDLSVYWYQQSLDQGLQFLIQYYNGEERAKGNILERFSAQQFPDLHSELNLSSLELGDSALYFCASSALLTGEGTEAFFGQGTRLTVV.

This clone was counted between two and nine times. The rearrangement links TRBV6-5 to TRBJ2-7; 7 positions agree with TRBD2. From germline, CDR1 is MNHEY and CDR2 SVGAGI. Losses at the gene ends were 0 bases for V and 3 bases for J; bases not matched to a gene: 5. The CDR3 is 15 residues long. The CDR3 loop reads CASSYSGGTIYEQYF. The CDR3 DNA reads TGTGCCAGCAGTTACTCCGGGGGGACCATCTACGAGCAGTACTTC.

V gene TRBV19 combines with J gene TRBJ1-5, with D maybe TRBD1 (5 bases). The CDR3 is 14 residues long. Per the germline V gene, CDR1 is LNHDA and CDR2 is SQIVND (reference sequence). Trimming cost V 0 bases and J 5 bases, with 8 bases left between them. CDR3 DNA: TGTGCCAGTAGTATAGATGGAGGGGATCAGCCCCAGCATTTT. This encodes CASSIDGGDQPQHF.

The chain carries TRBV21-1 and TRBJ2-7; the DNA was not compared with TRBD1, the D call given in the table. TRBV21-1 is recorded as a pseudogene. CDR3 length: 18 residues. CDR3 residues: CASSKAELPTVYSYEQYF. The CDR3 bases are TGTGCCAGCAGCAAAGCGGAACTTCCGACAGTTTACTCCTACGAGCAGTACTTC.

V is TRBV6-5 and J is TRBJ1-1; D not resolved. With 7 bases removed from V and 3 bases from J, the gap between germline ends came to 15 bases. The CDR3 extends over 14 amino acids. Germline V gene data show CDR1 as MNHEY and CDR2 as SVGAGI. CDR3 DNA sequence: TGTGCCAGCATAGATCGGGAATGGGACACTGAAGCTTTCTTT. It specifies CASIDREWDTEAFF.

This clone came up a few times. The chain combines TRBV28 with TRBJ1-2, with a weak D call TRBD1 (5 bases). Deletions cut 0 bases from V and 3 bases from J, with 5 bases between. This CDR3 comprises 13 residues. The germline V gene encodes CDR1 MDHEN and CDR2 SYDVKM. Written as DNA, the CDR3 is TGTGCCAGCAGTTTATGGACAGACTATGGCTACACCTTC. This translates into CASSLWTDYGYTF.

The chain carries TRBV4-3 and TRBJ1-4; 8 nucleotides line up with TRBD1. CDR1 and CDR2 from the germline V gene are LGHNA and YSLEER. The CDR3 extends over 13 amino acids. Unmatched junction bases numbered 7, after V lost 8 bases and J lost 8 bases. The CDR3 nucleotides read TGCGCCAGCCGCGGACAGGGTAGCGAAAAACTGTTTTTT. It is translated as CASRGQGSEKLFF.

The chain uses TRBV19 and TRBJ1-1; a weak D match, TRBD1 (6 bases). The CDR3 consists of 14 residues. CDR1 LNHDA and CDR2 SQIVND come from the germline V gene (reference sequence). V was cut by 5 bases and J by 6 bases, with 16 bases left in between. The CDR3 protein is CASSPAGGIAEAFF. The CDR3 region has the DNA TGTGCCAGTAGTCCCGCGGGGGGCATCGCTGAAGCTTTCTTT.

The rearrangement links TRBV11-2 to TRBJ1-2; D not certain. This CDR3 is 12 amino acids long. The V gene lost 1 base and the J gene lost 7 bases, with 7 bases spanning the gap. Germline V lookup: CDR1 SGHAT, CDR2 FQNNGV. This chain's CDR3 is CASSLGAGGYTF. The CDR3 DNA follows: TGTGCCAGCAGCTTAGGAGCGGGTGGCTACACCTTC.

This clone was counted only a few times. The chain is built from TRBV6-5 and TRBJ1-5, with 8 bases fitting TRBD1. This CDR3 has 14 residues. The V segment lost 6 bases and the J segment 5 bases; nucleotides outside the gene matches: 6. CDR1 and CDR2 from the germline V gene are MNHEY and SVGAGI. In DNA, the CDR3 is TGTGCCAGCAGCCCCCGACAGGGGCATCAGCCCCAGCATTTT. Its translation is CASSPRQGHQPQHF.

This clone came up a few times. The chain joins TRBV5-6 to TRBJ2-7, with D possibly TRBD1 on 5 matching bases. Trimming took off 3 bases at V and 2 bases at J, with 9 bases between the two ends. Germline CDR1 and CDR2: SGHDT and YYEEEE. This CDR3 has 13 residues. CDR3 in DNA: TGTGCCAGCAGCTCCGACAGAACCTACGAGCAGTACTTC. This gives the protein CASSSDRTYEQYF.

In its sample, this clone was seen a few times. The gene calls are TRBV7-8 and TRBJ1-1, with D possibly TRBD1 on 6 matching bases. V was pared by 5 bases and J by 1 base, with 17 bases between. Germline V gene lookup returns CDR1 SGHVS and CDR2 FQNEAQ. The CDR3 spans 16 residues. CDR3 nucleotides: TGTGCCAGCAGCGTCATATTACAGGGAACGAACACTGAAGCTTTCTTT. As protein: CASSVILQGTNTEAFF.

The CDR3 DNA reads TGTGCCAGCAGCCGATCGACAGCTCACCAGCCCCAGCATTTT. It translates to CASSRSTAHQPQHF. This rearrangement joins TRBV7-9 to TRBJ1-5; TRBD1 might be the D (5 bases). The CDR3 sequence is 14 residues long. Per the germline V gene, CDR1 is SEHNR and CDR2 is FQNEAQ (reference sequence). Between the trimmed V and J ends, which lost 5 bases and 7 bases, there was a span of 15 bases. The whole variable domain, remainder taken from reference TRBV7-9 and TRBJ1-5, is DTGVSQNPRHKITKRGQNVTFRCDPISEHNRLYWYRQTLGQGPEFLTYFQNEAQLEKSRLLSDRFSAERPKGSFSTLEIQRTEQGDSAMYLCASSRSTAHQPQHFGDGTRLSIL.

This clone rates as medium-sized. J is TRBJ1-4 and V is TRBV4-1; 7 nucleotides align to TRBD1. V was pared by 4 bases and J by 7 bases, with 12 bases of the junction left unmatched. Germline-derived CDR1 and CDR2 are MGHRA and YSYEKL. The CDR3 consists of 16 residues. In DNA, the CDR3 is TGCGCCAGCAGCCCGACGACAGGGCTCCAACGTGAAAAACTGTTTTTT. Its protein product is CASSPTTGLQREKLFF.

The rearrangement uses TRBV9 and TRBJ1-5; a weak D match, TRBD1 (5 bases). The ends were cut back, 0 bases at V and 4 bases at J, with 8 bases in the middle. The germline gives CDR1 SGDLS, CDR2 YYNGEE. The CDR3 contains 14 residues. The CDR3 loop is CASSVGGENQPQHF. In nucleotides, the CDR3 is TGTGCCAGCAGCGTAGGGGGGGAAAATCAGCCCCAGCATTTT.

This rearrangement joins TRBV11-2 to TRBJ2-7; 10 nucleotides match TRBD1. The CDR3 runs 16 residues. J was trimmed by 3 bases and V by 2 bases; bases with no gene match: 7. CDR1 SGHAT and CDR2 FQNNGV come from the germline V gene. CDR3 in amino acids: CASSLSSGTGDYEQYF. Written as DNA, the CDR3 is TGTGCCAGCAGCTTATCTTCCGGGACAGGGGACTACGAGCAGTACTTC.

This chain links TRBV29-1 with TRBJ2-7, with 13 bases lining up with TRBD2. Germline CDR1 is SQVTM and CDR2 is ANQGSEA. The CDR3 consists of 16 residues. The trim removed 6 bases at V and 2 bases at J, leaving 10 bases unmatched. CDR3 nucleotides: TGCAGCGTAGAGACCGGGACTAGCGGGGACCCCTACGAGCAGTACTTC. It yields the protein CSVETGTSGDPYEQYF.

This clone was picked up many times. The gene calls are TRBV7-6 and TRBJ1-4, with a possible D match to TRBD1 (6 bases). The CDR3 has 13 residues. Between the trimmed V and J ends, which lost 4 bases and 10 bases, there was a span of 13 bases. Germline V gene lookup returns CDR1 SGHVS and CDR2 FNYEAQ. The CDR3 bases are TGTGCCAGCAGCTCAGAAGGGGGGGGAAAACTGTTTTTT. Protein sequence: CASSSEGGGKLFF. Using reference TRBV7-6 and TRBJ1-4 for the parts outside the CDR3, the full variable domain is GAGVSQSPRYKVTKRGQDVALRCDPISGHVSLYWYRQALGQGPEFLTYFNYEAQQDKSGLPNDRFSAERPEGSISTLTIQRTEQRDSAMYRCASSSEGGGKLFFGSGTQLSVL.

V gene TRBV25-1 combines with J gene TRBJ1-2; TRBD1 matches at 8 bases. J was trimmed by 7 bases and V by 6 bases; bases with no gene match: 13. This CDR3 comprises 15 residues. Germline V lookup: CDR1 MGHDK, CDR2 SYGVNS. CDR3 sequence: CASSELTGGRGGYTF. CDR3 coding DNA: TGTGCCAGCAGCGAACTAACAGGGGGGCGGGGTGGCTACACCTTC.